Below are 17 T cell receptor beta chains sequenced from a single sample in a study of shared clonotypes between healthy human individuals. Repertoires were generated with immunoSEQ multiplex PCR, while TCRdb's copy carries only in-frame clones and drops some. The table lists hundreds of thousands of clones, around 92% of them singletons. Naive CD8 cells lacked CD45RO and underwent positive selection for CCR7, leaving out terminally differentiated effector memory CD45RA+ cells. Sequenced material: naive CD8+ T cells sorted from blood. The receptors stem from a man under 40 in good health.

This sequence joins TRBV5-1 and TRBJ2-7; TRBD1 might be the D (5 bases). This CDR3 is built from 16 residues. V lost 1 base and J 2 bases, leaving 16 bases between the germline ends. The germline gives CDR1 SGHRS, CDR2 YFSETQ. The CDR3 DNA is TGCGCCAGCAGCTTGCGCCTACAGGCCCTCCCCTACGAGCAGTACTTC. Its translation is CASSLRLQALPYEQYF.

This clone has a single count. This chain joins TRBV7-3 and TRBJ1-2; 8 bases align to TRBD1. CDR3 length: 14 amino acids. With V trimmed by 6 bases and J by 3 bases, 6 bases remained unmatched. Germline-derived CDR1 and CDR2 are SGHTA and FQGTGA. The CDR3 DNA sequence: TGTGCCAGCAGTTTGACAGGGGCCGACTATGGCTACACCTTC. Its protein is CASSLTGADYGYTF.

Details on this clone: Other DNA variants within this sample encode the same CDR3. The rearrangement joins TRBV5-1 to TRBJ2-7; D is unresolved. The CDR3 runs to 13 residues. The germline V gene encodes CDR1 SGHRS and CDR2 YFSETQ. The V end was cut by 1 base, the J end by 2 bases, with 7 bases between. The CDR3 sequence: CASSLRGTYEQYF. The DNA for the CDR3 is TGCGCCAGCAGCTTGCGCGGCACCTACGAGCAGTACTTC. The variable domain in full, completed from reference TRBV5-1 and TRBJ2-7, reads KAGVTQTPRYLIKTRGQQVTLSCSPISGHRSVSWYQQTPGQGLQFLFEYFSETQRNKGNFPGRFSGRQFSNSRSEMNVSTLELGDSALYLCASSLRGTYEQYFGPGTRLTVT.

The V and J genes are TRBV7-9 and TRBJ1-2; D gene unclear. The germline V gene has CDR1 SEHNR and CDR2 FQNEAQ (reference sequence). The CDR3 totals 14 residues. Between the trimmed V and J ends, which lost 1 base and 1 base, there was a span of 7 bases. DNA of the CDR3: TGTGCCAGCAGCTTAGGTCCCAGTAACTATGGCTACACCTTC. This encodes CASSLGPSNYGYTF.

The rearrangement links TRBV29-1 to TRBJ2-7; D might be TRBD1 (6 bases). This CDR3 is 12 amino acids long. Looked up from germline, CDR1 is SQVTM and CDR2 is ANQGSEA. CDR3 nucleotides: TGCAGTTGCCGGGACAACTCCTACGAGCAGTACTTC. Residues: CSCRDNSYEQYF.

This clone was detected only a few times. Other nucleotide sequences from this sample produce the same CDR3. This chain links TRBV27 with TRBJ1-1, with 7 bases fitting TRBD1. Germline CDR1 reads MNHEY; CDR2 reads SMNVEV (reference sequence). V was pared by 4 bases and J by 1 base, with 0 bases of the junction left unmatched. The CDR3 spans 13 residues. The CDR3 nucleotides are TGTGCCAGCAGTTGGGACAGGAACACTGAAGCTTTCTTT. Its translation: CASSWDRNTEAFF.

This sequence joins TRBV10-3 and TRBJ1-5; no clear D gene. CDR3 length: 14 amino acids. The V and J ends lost 0 bases and 0 bases respectively, with 3 bases between them. The germline CDR1 and CDR2 sequences are ENHRY and SYGVKD. CDR3 region: CAISESLSNQPQHF. The CDR3 DNA follows: TGTGCCATCAGTGAGTCCCTTAGCAATCAGCCCCAGCATTTT.

The rearrangement links TRBV27 to TRBJ2-7, with TRBD1 matching over 7 bases. The V gene end was trimmed by 2 bases and the J gene end by 3 bases; junction bases not matched to a gene: 1. The CDR3 consists of 13 residues. Germline-derived CDR1 and CDR2 are MNHEY and SMNVEV (reference sequence). CDR3 amino acids: CASSLRGLYEQYF. In DNA, the CDR3 is TGTGCCAGCAGTTTAAGGGGGCTCTACGAGCAGTACTTC.

V is TRBV11-2 and J is TRBJ2-5, with TRBD1 as a possible D gene (6 bases). V was clipped by 0 bases and J by 5 bases, with 10 bases between them. The CDR3 is 14 residues long. Germline V CDR1 and CDR2: SGHAT, FQNNGV. CDR3 bases: TGTGCCAGCAGCTTAGAACAGGGTCACGAGACCCAGTACTTC. Protein: CASSLEQGHETQYF. The variable domain in full, completed from reference TRBV11-2 and TRBJ2-5, reads EAGVAQSPRYKIIEKRQSVAFWCNPISGHATLYWYQQILGQGPKLLIQFQNNGVVDDSQLPKDRFSAERLKGVDSTLKIQPAKLEDSAVYLCASSLEQGHETQYFGPGTRLLVL.

The rearrangement links TRBV18 to TRBJ2-3; D perhaps matches TRBD1 (6 bases). Germline V CDR1 and CDR2: KGHSH, LQKENI. The CDR3 length is 17 residues. V was shortened by 3 bases and J by 2 bases, with 18 bases between the two germline ends. CDR3 sequence: CASSPTLTGTSTDTQYF. DNA for the CDR3: TGTGCCAGCTCACCCACCCTGACAGGTACTTCCACAGATACGCAGTATTTT.

The gene calls are TRBV4-1 and TRBJ2-2, with D unresolved. The CDR3 length is 13 residues. Germline assignment: CDR1 MGHRA and CDR2 YSYEKL. Trimming stripped 4 bases from V and 4 bases from J, with 7 bases between. The CDR3 DNA follows: TGCGCCAGCAGCCGCCAAGTCACCGGGGAGCTGTTTTTT. Encoded protein: CASSRQVTGELFF.

As for this clone: Additional DNA sequences in this sample encode the identical CDR3. V and J are TRBV6-1 and TRBJ2-7, with D unclear. V lost 1 base and J 3 bases, leaving 7 bases between the germline ends. The CDR3 has 13 residues. Germline assignment: CDR1 MNHNS and CDR2 SASEGT. The CDR3 spells CASSEDLRYEQYF. The CDR3 DNA follows: TGTGCCAGCAGTGAAGATTTGCGCTACGAGCAGTACTTC.

The rearrangement joins TRBV12-1 to TRBJ2-1; the D call of TRBD2 is as the table states it, not checked on the DNA. TRBV12-1 is marked as a pseudogene. This CDR3 is 17 amino acids long. The CDR3, as DNA: TGTGCCAGCGGTCCGGGACTAGCGGCGAGCTCCTACAATGAGCAGTTCTTC. Its protein is CASGPGLAASSYNEQFF.

The chain carries TRBV7-6 and TRBJ2-7, with 8 bases matching TRBD2. In germline, CDR1 is SGHVS, CDR2 FNYEAQ. The V gene end was trimmed by 6 bases and the J gene end by 7 bases; junction bases not matched to a gene: 20. The CDR3 loop spans 17 amino acids. The DNA of the CDR3 is TGTGCCAGCAGTCCTAATCCTACCGGGACTAGTTCAGGAGAGCAGTACTTC. Amino acids: CASSPNPTGTSSGEQYF.

The chain employs TRBV29-1 and TRBJ2-2; 8 bases align to TRBD1. CDR3 length equals 16 residues. Germline-derived CDR1 and CDR2 are SQVTM and ANQGSEA. V was pared by 3 bases and J by 2 bases, with 8 bases of the junction left unmatched. The DNA of the CDR3 is TGCAGCGTTGAGGGCAGGGGGCAAAATAACACCGGGGAGCTGTTTTTT. Translation gives CSVEGRGQNNTGELFF.

There are a few counts of this clone. This rearrangement joins TRBV11-2 to TRBJ1-2, with 10 positions matching TRBD1. Germline assignment: CDR1 SGHAT and CDR2 FQNNGV. This CDR3 has 18 amino acids. After removal of 4 bases from V and 7 bases from J, the junction contained 18 bases not matched to a gene. CDR3 residues: CASSSDAGTGAYSTGYTF. The CDR3 region has the DNA TGTGCCAGCAGCTCGGATGCCGGGACAGGGGCTTATTCTACTGGCTACACCTTC.

The chain combines TRBV28 with TRBJ1-2, with D possibly being TRBD1 (6 bases). The CDR3 has 17 residues. The V end lost 4 bases, the J end lost 7 bases, and 25 bases lay between the germline ends. In germline, CDR1 is MDHEN, CDR2 SYDVKM. CDR3: CASSSSRKTGPGIGYTF. The DNA of the CDR3 is TGTGCCAGCAGTTCCTCTAGAAAGACAGGTCCAGGGATTGGCTACACCTTC.